This T cell receptor beta chain comes out of a study of brain T cells in children with intractable seizures. CDR1 is KGHSH and CDR2 is LQKENI in the germline V gene. The CDR3 runs 17 residues. Trimming stripped 0 bases from V and 7 bases from J, with 20 bases between. As to this clone: The antigen is not known.

Time point of the sample: blood from clinic visit 5 months post-surgery; TSC patient then seizure free. The sequenced cases were selected for having the highest brain T cell transcript signatures. Pre-surgery treatment included at least one anti-epileptic drug. Some clones are missing from TCRdb's copy, which holds only in-frame ones; the method was immunoSEQ multiplex PCR. The top ten hold about 5.8% of the sample, which has under 400,000 clones, nearly 95% seen once. General study findings and limits: HCMV serostatus was not known, and viral specificity came from CDR3 similarity only.

Sequenced material: peripheral blood, taken roughly 5 months after surgery. This receptor was identified in a boy younger than two with tuberous sclerosis and intractable seizures. The chain links TRBV18 to TRBJ2-3, with a weak D call TRBD2 (6 bases). The CDR3, as DNA: TGTGCCAGCTCACCACCGGGAGGAGTATTAGTTCAGAATACGCAGTATTTT. It yields the protein CASSPPGGVLVQNTQYF. The full variable domain, completed using reference TRBV18 and TRBJ2-3, is NAGVMQNPRHLVRRRGQEARLRCSPMKGHSHVYWYRQLPEEGLKFMVYLQKENIIDESGMPKERFSAEFPKEGPSILRIQQVVRGDSAAYFCASSPPGGVLVQNTQYFGPGTRLTVL.